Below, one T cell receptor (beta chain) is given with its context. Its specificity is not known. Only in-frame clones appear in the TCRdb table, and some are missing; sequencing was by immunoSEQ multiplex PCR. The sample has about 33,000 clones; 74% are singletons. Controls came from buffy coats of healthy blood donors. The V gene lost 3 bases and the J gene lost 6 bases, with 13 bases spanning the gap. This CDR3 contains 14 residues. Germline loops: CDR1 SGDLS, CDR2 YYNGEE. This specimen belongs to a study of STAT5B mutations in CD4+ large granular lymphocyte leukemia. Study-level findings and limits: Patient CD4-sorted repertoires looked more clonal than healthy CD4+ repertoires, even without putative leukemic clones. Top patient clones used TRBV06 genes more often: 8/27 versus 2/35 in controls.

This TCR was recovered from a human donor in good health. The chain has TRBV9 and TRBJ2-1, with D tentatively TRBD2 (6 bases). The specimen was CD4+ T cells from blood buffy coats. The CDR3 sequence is CASSAWTMSNEQFF. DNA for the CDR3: TGTGCCAGCAGCGCATGGACTATGAGCAATGAGCAGTTCTTC.